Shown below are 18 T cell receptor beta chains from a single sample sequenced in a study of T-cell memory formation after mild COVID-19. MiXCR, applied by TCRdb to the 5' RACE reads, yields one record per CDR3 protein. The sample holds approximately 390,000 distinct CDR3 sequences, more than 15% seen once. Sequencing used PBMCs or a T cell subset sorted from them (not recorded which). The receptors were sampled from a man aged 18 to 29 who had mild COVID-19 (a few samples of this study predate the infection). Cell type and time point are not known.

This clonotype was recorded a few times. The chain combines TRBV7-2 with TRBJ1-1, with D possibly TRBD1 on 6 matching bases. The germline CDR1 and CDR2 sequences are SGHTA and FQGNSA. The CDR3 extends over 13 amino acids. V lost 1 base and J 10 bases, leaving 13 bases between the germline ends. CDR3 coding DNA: TGTGCCAGCAGCTTAGAGGGGGGGCCCGGAGCTTTCTTT. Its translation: CASSLEGGPGAFF.

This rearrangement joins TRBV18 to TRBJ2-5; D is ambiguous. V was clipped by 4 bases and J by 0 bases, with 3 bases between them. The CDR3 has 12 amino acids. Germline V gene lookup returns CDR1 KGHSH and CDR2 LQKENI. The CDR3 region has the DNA TGTGCCAGCTCACAGTACCAAGAGACCCAGTACTTC. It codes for CASSQYQETQYF.

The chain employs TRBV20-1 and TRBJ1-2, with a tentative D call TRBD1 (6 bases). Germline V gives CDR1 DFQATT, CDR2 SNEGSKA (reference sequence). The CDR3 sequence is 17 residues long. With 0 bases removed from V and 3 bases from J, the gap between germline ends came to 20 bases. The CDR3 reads CSARDTQGKTGYYGYTF. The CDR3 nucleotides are TGCAGTGCTAGAGATACCCAAGGCAAGACAGGCTACTATGGCTACACCTTC.

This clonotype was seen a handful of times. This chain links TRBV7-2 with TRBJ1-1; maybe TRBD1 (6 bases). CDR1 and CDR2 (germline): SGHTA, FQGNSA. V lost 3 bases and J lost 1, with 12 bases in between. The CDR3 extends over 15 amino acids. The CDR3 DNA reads TGTGCCAGCAGCTTGTGGGGGGCGCGGAACACTGAAGCTTTCTTT. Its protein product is CASSLWGARNTEAFF.

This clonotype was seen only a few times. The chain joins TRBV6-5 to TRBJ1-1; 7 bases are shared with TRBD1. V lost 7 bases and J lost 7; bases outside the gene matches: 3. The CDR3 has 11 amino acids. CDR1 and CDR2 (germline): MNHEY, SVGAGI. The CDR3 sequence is CASTRGIEAFF. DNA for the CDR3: TGTGCCAGCACCAGGGGGATTGAAGCTTTCTTT.

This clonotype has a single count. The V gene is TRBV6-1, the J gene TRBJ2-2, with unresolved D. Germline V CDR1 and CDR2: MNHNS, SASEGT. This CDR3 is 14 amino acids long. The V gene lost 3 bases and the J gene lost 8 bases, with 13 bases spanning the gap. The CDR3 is CASSDSIFVGELFF. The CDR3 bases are TGTGCCAGCAGTGACTCCATTTTTGTAGGGGAGCTGTTTTTT.

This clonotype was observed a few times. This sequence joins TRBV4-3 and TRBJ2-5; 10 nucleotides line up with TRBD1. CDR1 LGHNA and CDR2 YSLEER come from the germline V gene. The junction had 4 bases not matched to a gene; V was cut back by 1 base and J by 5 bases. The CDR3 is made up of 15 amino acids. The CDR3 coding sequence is TGCGCCAGCAGCCAAGGACAGGGGGCGGATGAGACCCAGTACTTC. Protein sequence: CASSQGQGADETQYF.

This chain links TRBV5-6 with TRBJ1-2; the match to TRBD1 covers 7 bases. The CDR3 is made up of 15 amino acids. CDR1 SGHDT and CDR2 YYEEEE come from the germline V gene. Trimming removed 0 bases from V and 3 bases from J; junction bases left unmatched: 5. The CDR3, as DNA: TGTGCCAGCAGCTTGGCTCCCCAGGGGGACTATGGCTACACCTTC. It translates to CASSLAPQGDYGYTF.

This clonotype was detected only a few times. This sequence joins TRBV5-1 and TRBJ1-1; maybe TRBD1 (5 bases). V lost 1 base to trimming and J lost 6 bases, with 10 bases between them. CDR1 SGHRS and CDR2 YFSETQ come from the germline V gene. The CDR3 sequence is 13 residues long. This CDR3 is CASSLTGSAEAFF. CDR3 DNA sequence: TGCGCCAGCAGCTTGACAGGATCAGCTGAAGCTTTCTTT.

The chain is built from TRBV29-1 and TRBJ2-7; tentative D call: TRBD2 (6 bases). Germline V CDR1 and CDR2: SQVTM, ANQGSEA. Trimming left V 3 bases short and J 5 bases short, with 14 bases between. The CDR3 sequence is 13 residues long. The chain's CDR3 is CSVEEGTPNEQYF. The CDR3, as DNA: TGCAGCGTTGAGGAGGGGACTCCCAACGAGCAGTACTTC.

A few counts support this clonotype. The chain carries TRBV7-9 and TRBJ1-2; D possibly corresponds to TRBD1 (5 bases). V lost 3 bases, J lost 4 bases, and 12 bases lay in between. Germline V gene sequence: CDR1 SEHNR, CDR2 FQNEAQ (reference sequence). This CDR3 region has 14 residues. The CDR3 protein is CASSLGTSGYGYTF. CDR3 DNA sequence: TGTGCCAGCAGCTTGGGGACGTCTGGCTATGGCTACACCTTC.

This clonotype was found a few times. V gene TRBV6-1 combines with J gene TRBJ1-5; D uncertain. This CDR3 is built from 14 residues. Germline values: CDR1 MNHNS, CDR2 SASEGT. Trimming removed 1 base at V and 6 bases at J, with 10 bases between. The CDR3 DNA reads TGTGCCAGCAGTGAAGTGGGCTTCAGTCAGCCCCAGCATTTT. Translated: CASSEVGFSQPQHF.

This CDR3 reads CASSYRGTAETQYF. CDR3 nucleotides: TGTGCCAGCAGTTATCGGGGAACGGCGGAGACCCAGTACTTC. The V and J genes are TRBV6-2 or TRBV6-3 and TRBJ2-5; tentatively, D is TRBD2 (5 bases). Trimming stripped 3 bases from V and 5 bases from J, with 13 bases between. Per germline, CDR1 MNHEY and CDR2 SVGEGT. The CDR3 is made up of 14 amino acids.

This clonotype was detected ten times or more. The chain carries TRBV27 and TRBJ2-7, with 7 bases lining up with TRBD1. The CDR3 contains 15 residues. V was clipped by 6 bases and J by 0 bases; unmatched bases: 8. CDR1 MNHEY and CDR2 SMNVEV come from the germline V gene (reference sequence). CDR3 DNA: TGTGCCAGCAGATCCCAGGGGGTCATCTCCTACGAGCAGTACTTC. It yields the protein CASRSQGVISYEQYF.

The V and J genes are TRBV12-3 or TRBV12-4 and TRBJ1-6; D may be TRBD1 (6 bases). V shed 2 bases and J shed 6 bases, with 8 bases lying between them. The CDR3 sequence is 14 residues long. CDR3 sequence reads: CASSLTGTNSPLHF. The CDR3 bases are TGTGCCAGCAGTTTAACAGGGACTAATTCACCCCTCCACTTT.

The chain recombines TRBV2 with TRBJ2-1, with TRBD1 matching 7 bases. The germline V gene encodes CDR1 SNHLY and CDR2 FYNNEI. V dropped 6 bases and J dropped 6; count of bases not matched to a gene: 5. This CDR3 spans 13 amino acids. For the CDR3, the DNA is TGTGCCAGCAGCGGGGACAGCATCAATGAGCAGTTCTTC. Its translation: CASSGDSINEQFF.

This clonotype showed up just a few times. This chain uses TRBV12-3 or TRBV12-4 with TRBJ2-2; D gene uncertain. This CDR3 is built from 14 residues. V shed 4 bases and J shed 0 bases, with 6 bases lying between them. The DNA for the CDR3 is TGTGCCAGCAGTTCTAACTCGAACACCGGGGAGCTGTTTTTT. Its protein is CASSSNSNTGELFF.

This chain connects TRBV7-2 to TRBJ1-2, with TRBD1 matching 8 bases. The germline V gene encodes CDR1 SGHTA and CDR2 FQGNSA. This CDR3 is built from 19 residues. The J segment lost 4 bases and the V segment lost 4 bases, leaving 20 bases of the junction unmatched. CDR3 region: CASSYLRRDRSVRGYGYTF. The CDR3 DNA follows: TGTGCCAGCAGCTACCTAAGGAGGGACAGGTCGGTGAGGGGCTATGGCTACACCTTC.